Listed below are T cell receptor beta chains from one sample, sequenced in a study of shared clonotypes between healthy human individuals. Libraries were prepared by immunoSEQ multiplex PCR; TCRdb keeps only in-frame clonotypes and omits some of them. Counted here are about 2.4 million clones, approximately 92% occurring once; the ten biggest clones make up about 0.13%. The sample taken for sequencing was naive CD4+ T cells sorted from blood. The receptors originated from a man aged 18 to 35 in good health. Both conserved end residues are part of each CDR3. Fields, in order: V gene, D gene, clone size, J gene, CDR3 length, CDR3 protein, CDR3 DNA. A D gene is named only where the DNA matches it firmly. Clone size is not always given. Where it is, it says once, few, many or a class for expanded clones.

TRBV5-1	.	.	TRBJ2-6	14	CASSLGSGANVLTF	TGCGCCAGCAGCTTAGGGTCTGGGGCCAACGTCCTGACTTTC
TRBV9	TRBD2	.	TRBJ2-1	15	CASSPRLAGGLEQFF	TGTGCCAGCAGCCCTCGGCTAGCGGGGGGCCTAGAGCAGTTCTTC
TRBV10-3	TRBD2	.	TRBJ2-7	16	CAISESLASGRYEQYF	TGTGCCATCAGTGAGTCTTTGGCTAGCGGGCGGTACGAGCAGTACTTC
TRBV7-2	.	once	TRBJ2-5	15	CASSAGPFEGETQYF	TGTGCCAGCAGCGCCGGGCCTTTCGAGGGGGAGACCCAGTACTTC
TRBV18	.	.	TRBJ1-5	15	CASSPLPDSNQPQHF	TGTGCCAGCTCACCACTCCCGGATAGCAATCAGCCCCAGCATTTT
TRBV5-6	TRBD2	.	TRBJ2-3	15	CASSRGLAATDTQYF	TGTGCCAGCAGCCGGGGACTAGCGGCTACAGATACGCAGTATTTT
TRBV6-5	TRBD1	few	TRBJ1-6	14	CASTRTGANSPLHF	TGTGCCAGCACCAGGACAGGCGCTAATTCACCCCTCCACTTT
TRBV27	TRBD2	.	TRBJ2-2	20	CASSNWGPGLAGGRTGELFF	TGTGCCAGCAGCAATTGGGGCCCGGGACTAGCGGGAGGGAGGACCGGGGAGCTGTTTTTT
TRBV21-1	.	.	TRBJ2-7	15	CASSKTSGASYEQYF	TGTGCCAGCAGCAAAACTAGCGGGGCCTCCTACGAGCAGTACTTC
TRBV6-5	TRBD1	.	TRBJ1-6	15	CASRLGTGNNSPLHF	TGTGCCAGCAGACTCGGGACAGGGAATAATTCACCCCTCCACTTT
TRBV7-9	TRBD1	once	TRBJ1-4	15	CASGEGQGFNEKLFF	TGTGCCAGCGGTGAAGGACAGGGGTTTAATGAAAAACTGTTTTTT
TRBV9	.	.	TRBJ1-1	13	CASSVAGQPEAFF	TGTGCCAGCAGCGTAGCTGGACAGCCTGAAGCTTTCTTT
TRBV19	TRBD1	.	TRBJ1-2	14	CATQRTGPNYGYTF	TGTGCCACCCAACGGACAGGGCCAAACTATGGCTACACCTTC
TRBV19	.	.	TRBJ1-5	15	CASSISRGGTQPQHF	TGTGCCAGTAGTATATCGAGGGGCGGGACTCAGCCCCAGCATTTT
TRBV11-2	.	.	TRBJ2-7	17	CASSLGSSTLGAYEQYF	TGTGCCAGCAGCTTAGGGTCCAGTACCCTGGGGGCCTACGAGCAGTACTTC
TRBV25-1	.	.	TRBJ2-5	17	CASSLLGMGRARETQYF	TGTGCCAGCAGCCTATTGGGCATGGGACGGGCCAGGGAGACCCAGTACTTC
TRBV5-1	TRBD2	.	TRBJ2-3	15	CASSNGGLAGSIQYF	TGCGCCAGCAGCAACGGGGGACTAGCGGGGAGTATACAGTATTTT
TRBV7-9	.	few	TRBJ1-2	16	CASSLLGRQANYGYTF	TGTGCCAGCAGCTTGTTGGGCAGGCAAGCTAACTATGGCTACACCTTC
TRBV12-5	.	.	TRBJ2-5	14	CASGLIPEKETQYF	TGTGCTAGTGGTTTGATCCCTGAGAAAGAGACCCAGTACTTC
TRBV6-6	.	.	TRBJ1-6	15	CASRREGGSHSPLHF	TGTGCCAGCAGACGCGAGGGAGGATCCCATTCACCCCTCCACTTT
TRBV25-1	TRBD1	.	TRBJ1-6	16	CASSEYTTGGNSPLHF	TGTGCCAGCAGTGAATATACGACAGGGGGAAATTCACCCCTCCACTTT
TRBV2	.	.	TRBJ1-5	13	CASRADSNQPQHF	TGTGCCAGCAGGGCAGATAGCAATCAGCCCCAGCATTTT
TRBV2	.	once	TRBJ1-6	12	CASRGTGLPLHF	TGTGCCAGCAGGGGGACGGGTCTACCCCTCCACTTT
TRBV12-5	.	once	TRBJ1-3	14	CASAGGLSGNTIYF	TGTGCTAGTGCTGGGGGACTTAGCGGAAACACCATATATTTT
TRBV27	.	.	TRBJ2-1	17	CASSSLARIPRGVEQFF	TGTGCCAGCAGTTCCCTTGCGCGGATACCCCGGGGCGTTGAGCAGTTCTTC
TRBV4-1	.	.	TRBJ2-7	16	CASSQSGTVITYEQYF	TGCGCCAGCAGCCAGAGCGGGACAGTAATAACTTACGAGCAGTACTTC
TRBV6-4	.	.	TRBJ1-5	13	CASSREINQPQHF	TGTGCCAGCAGTCGGGAAATCAATCAGCCCCAGCATTTT
TRBV19	.	.	TRBJ1-5	16	CASSIGAGSGSQPQHF	TGTGCCAGTAGTATAGGAGCGGGCAGCGGGAGTCAGCCCCAGCATTTT
TRBV5-6	TRBD1	.	TRBJ2-2	15	CASSWADRDTGELFF	TGTGCCAGCAGCTGGGCCGACAGGGACACCGGGGAGCTGTTTTTT
TRBV7-2	.	.	TRBJ2-5	15	CASSLGSSVGETQYF	TGTGCCAGCAGCTTAGGAAGTAGCGTGGGAGAGACCCAGTACTTC
TRBV6-4	.	.	TRBJ1-2	15	CASSDSPGSNYGYTF	TGTGCCAGCAGTGACTCCCCGGGAAGTAACTATGGCTACACCTTC
TRBV6-5	TRBD1	.	TRBJ1-4	14	CASSYSGGNEKLFF	TGTGCCAGCAGTTATTCAGGGGGAAATGAAAAACTGTTTTTT
TRBV5-8	.	.	TRBJ1-1	15	CASSLVGTMNTEAFF	TGTGCCAGCAGCCTCGTAGGGACCATGAACACTGAAGCTTTCTTT
TRBV27	.	.	TRBJ2-3	15	CASSSTGLSADTQYF	TGTGCCAGCAGTTCCACGGGTCTATCGGCAGATACGCAGTATTTT
TRBV18	TRBD1	.	TRBJ2-3	18	CASSPYPRTGISTDTQYF	TGTGCCAGCTCACCCTACCCCCGGACAGGGATTAGCACAGATACGCAGTATTTT
TRBV6-5	.	once	TRBJ1-5	12	CASNVSHQPQHF	TGTGCCAGCAACGTCAGCCATCAGCCCCAGCATTTT
TRBV4-2	.	once	TRBJ2-2	16	CASSQGVAANTGELFF	TGTGCCAGCAGCCAAGGGGTAGCGGCGAACACCGGGGAGCTGTTTTTT
TRBV9	.	.	TRBJ1-2	12	CASSGVLYGYTF	TGTGCCAGCAGCGGGGTCCTATATGGCTACACCTTC
TRBV5-1	TRBD2	.	TRBJ2-7	13	CASSHGGVYEQYF	TGCGCCAGCAGCCACGGGGGGGTCTACGAGCAGTACTTC